This T cell receptor beta chain came from a study of regulatory T cells in long-lasting Graves disease. V was trimmed by 2 bases and J by 4 bases, leaving 17 bases between them. CDR1 SGHAT and CDR2 FQNNGV come from the germline V gene. This CDR3 is 17 amino acids long. Overall study findings and caveats: Less diverse TCR repertoires were seen in persistent Graves' patients than in newly diagnosed ones.

Libraries of TCR beta came from iRepertoire HTBI primers plus Arm-PCR of CDR3 regions. One entry per CDR3 protein, called by TCRdb with MiXCR from the multiplex PCR reads. The sample gives 400,000 to 500,000 distinct CDR3 sequences, approximately 16% of which show up once; 20% to 25% is in the top ten. This clonotype appeared a few times. Antigen unknown. Time point meaning: newly diagnosed GD, antithyroid drugs for less than 3 months. The TCR library was made from RNA extracted from PBMCs. The patient group derived from an endocrinology department in Xi'an, China. This sample also belongs to another study, concerning T cells in Graves' hyperthyroidism and ophthalmopathy. That source notes: Any patient presenting with uncontrolled infection, other autoimmune disease, pregnancy or lactation was left out.

This TCR was sampled from a woman in her late teens or twenties with Graves disease. The chain couples TRBV11-2 to TRBJ2-2, with D hard to call. The source was peripheral blood mononuclear cells (PBMCs), collected at new diagnosis, from a patient treated with antithyroid drugs. CDR3 residues: CASSLTHSSWVTGELFF. The CDR3 DNA sequence: TGTGCCAGCAGCTTAACCCACAGCTCCTGGGTCACCGGGGAGCTGTTTTTT.